This passage covers 27 T cell receptor beta chains from one sample sequenced in a study of Ad26.COV2.S vaccination and SARS-CoV-2 variants. Regarding treatment: around 19 received Ad26.COV2.S at low or high dose, single or two shots; 5 received placebo; per-sample allocation not given. Sampling was performed 63 days after the first vaccine or placebo injection. Sequencing used immunoSEQ multiplex PCR; TCRdb keeps in-frame clones, though not all of them. The table has under 550,000 clones, 80% to 95% seen once. Sequenced material: peripheral blood, taken in a trial of Ad26.COV2.S vaccine versus placebo. All receptors come from a person aged 18-65 years who received the Ad26.COV2.S COVID-19 vaccine or a placebo.

V gene TRBV25-1 combines with J gene TRBJ2-7; D may be TRBD1 or TRBD2 (5 bases each). The germline V and J ends were trimmed by 5 bases and 7 bases, with 18 bases remaining between them. The germline V gene encodes CDR1 MGHDK and CDR2 SYGVNS. This CDR3 is built from 14 residues. In DNA form, the CDR3 reads TGTGCCAGCAGTCCCTGGCAGGGAACGGGGGAGCAGTACTTC. It specifies CASSPWQGTGEQYF.

The V gene is TRBV5-5, the J gene TRBJ2-2, with 7 bases lining up with TRBD2. The V and J ends lost 5 bases and 0 bases, in that order; junction bases with no gene match: 7. This CDR3 contains 16 residues. The germline CDR1 and CDR2 sequences are SGHKS and YYEKEE (reference sequence). Here the CDR3 DNA reads TGTGCCAGCAGTTCTACTAGCGCTCCGAACACCGGGGAGCTGTTTTTT. Translated, it gives CASSSTSAPNTGELFF.

Turning to this clone: The same CDR3 arises from other DNA sequences in this sample as well. The chain recombines TRBV7-9 with TRBJ2-1; D is unclear. In germline, CDR1 is SEHNR, CDR2 FQNEAQ (reference sequence). Trimming removed 3 bases from V and 0 bases from J, with 9 bases in between. The CDR3 loop spans 15 amino acids. The CDR3 DNA reads as TGTGCCAGCAGCTTTGGCGCCAGCTCCTACAATGAGCAGTTCTTC. Its protein product is CASSFGASSYNEQFF.

This clone was recorded only once. The chain employs TRBV6-2 or TRBV6-3 and TRBJ1-5, with D hard to call. V dropped 2 bases and J dropped 9 bases, with 17 bases sitting between them. Germline CDR1 MNHEY, CDR2 SVGEGT. This CDR3 has 15 residues. The CDR3 sequence is CASSYSGQPGGPQHF. DNA of the CDR3: TGTGCCAGCAGTTACAGCGGGCAGCCAGGTGGGCCCCAGCATTTT.

The V call is TRBV5-1, the J call TRBJ2-5, with 7 nucleotides matching TRBD1. The germline gives CDR1 SGHRS, CDR2 YFSETQ. The V segment lost 0 bases and the J segment 3 bases; nucleotides outside the gene matches: 5. The CDR3 sequence is 15 residues long. CDR3 region: CASSLAGTAKETQYF. Written as DNA, the CDR3 is TGCGCCAGCAGCTTGGCCGGGACAGCCAAAGAGACCCAGTACTTC.

The chain recombines TRBV4-1 with TRBJ1-1; 10 nucleotides agree with TRBD1. CDR3 length: 16 amino acids. Germline V lookup: CDR1 MGHRA, CDR2 YSYEKL. V was clipped by 3 bases and J by 2 bases; unmatched bases: 6. In DNA, the CDR3 is TGCGCCAGCAGCCACCCGACAGGGGGCGCAAACACTGAAGCTTTCTTT. Residues: CASSHPTGGANTEAFF.

The chain joins TRBV7-3 to TRBJ2-3; no firm D call. The CDR3 is 12 amino acids. V lost 7 bases and J 6 bases, leaving 11 bases between the germline ends. The germline CDR1 and CDR2 sequences are SGHTA and FQGTGA. CDR3 in amino acids: CASNLPGDTQYF. The CDR3, as DNA: TGTGCCAGCAACCTCCCCGGGGATACGCAGTATTTT.

CDR3 nucleotide sequence: TGTGCCATCAGTGACCCGACTAGCGGGGAGGGCCACAATGAGCAGTTCTTC. Amino acid sequence: CAISDPTSGEGHNEQFF. The J gene is TRBJ2-1, the V gene TRBV10-3, with 11 bases aligning to TRBD2. V was clipped by 3 bases and J by 5 bases; unmatched bases: 9. Germline CDR1 reads ENHRY; CDR2 reads SYGVKD. The CDR3 length is 17 residues.

The V gene is TRBV3-1 (or the pseudogene TRBV3-2), the J gene TRBJ2-5; 10 nucleotides line up with TRBD2. With 0 bases clipped from V and 5 bases from J, the junction kept 3 bases outside the gene matches. In germline, CDR1 is LGHDT, CDR2 YNNKEL (reference sequence). There are 15 residues in the CDR3. CDR3 sequence: CASSQDGTSEETQYF. CDR3 sequence (DNA): TGTGCCAGCAGCCAAGATGGGACTAGCGAGGAGACCCAGTACTTC.

This rearrangement joins TRBV5-1 to TRBJ2-6; D may be TRBD1 (6 bases). The V gene's germline CDR1 is SGHRS and CDR2 YFSETQ. Trimming removed 4 bases from V and 4 bases from J, with 12 bases in between. This CDR3 comprises 15 residues. CDR3 protein: CASSMTGAGANVLTF. In nucleotides, the CDR3 is TGCGCCAGCAGCATGACAGGTGCAGGGGCCAACGTCCTGACTTTC.

The genes are TRBV2 and TRBJ1-1, with D perhaps matching TRBD1 (6 bases). V was trimmed by 6 bases and J by 6 bases, leaving 11 bases between them. This CDR3 has 12 residues. Germline CDR1 reads SNHLY; CDR2 reads FYNNEI. The CDR3 spells CASRQTGSEAFF. The DNA for the CDR3 is TGTGCCAGCAGGCAAACAGGGTCTGAAGCTTTCTTT.

The chain employs TRBV12-5 and TRBJ1-4, with D possibly being TRBD1 (6 bases). The CDR3 contains 14 residues. Germline V gene sequence: CDR1 LGHNT, CDR2 FRNRAP. The ends were cut back, 6 bases at V and 3 bases at J, with 11 bases in the middle. As DNA, the CDR3 is TGTGCTAGTGGGGGCAGGGGAGCTAATGAAAAACTGTTTTTT. It codes for CASGGRGANEKLFF.

The genes are TRBV7-2 and TRBJ2-5; TRBD1 is a possible D gene (5 bases). CDR3 length: 15 residues. V dropped 4 bases and J dropped 5 bases, with 17 bases sitting between them. CDR1 SGHTA and CDR2 FQGNSA come from the germline V gene. CDR3 coding DNA: TGTGCCAGCAGCTCACCGACAGAGCTGGAGGAGACCCAGTACTTC. Translating gives CASSSPTELEETQYF.

The V and J genes are TRBV18 and TRBJ2-7; 8 bases agree with TRBD2. Germline values: CDR1 KGHSH, CDR2 LQKENI. This CDR3 has 14 residues. The junction had 6 bases not matched to a gene; V was cut back by 5 bases and J by 3 bases. The CDR3 reads CASSLTSDYYEQYF. The CDR3 DNA reads TGTGCCAGCTCATTGACTAGCGATTACTACGAGCAGTACTTC. Variable domain in full (rest from reference TRBV18 and TRBJ2-7): NAGVMQNPRHLVRRRGQEARLRCSPMKGHSHVYWYRQLPEEGLKFMVYLQKENIIDESGMPKERFSAEFPKEGPSILRIQQVVRGDSAAYFCASSLTSDYYEQYFGPGTRLTVT.

This clone was counted once. V gene TRBV7-2 combines with J gene TRBJ2-7; tentative D call: TRBD2 (5 bases). CDR3 length: 16 amino acids. V was shortened by 2 bases and J by 2 bases, with 16 bases between the two germline ends. Germline values: CDR1 SGHTA, CDR2 FQGNSA. Here the CDR3 reads CASSLKRGGPTYEQYF. The CDR3 nucleotides are TGTGCCAGCAGCTTAAAGCGCGGCGGGCCTACCTACGAGCAGTACTTC.

V is TRBV4-2 and J is TRBJ2-2, with 8 bases identical to TRBD1. Germline V gives CDR1 LGHNA, CDR2 YNFKEQ. V was clipped by 6 bases and J by 1 base; unmatched bases: 4. The CDR3 covers 15 residues. DNA for the CDR3: TGTGCCAGCAGTTCCGGGACAGGGAACACCGGGGAGCTGTTTTTT. Translated, it gives CASSSGTGNTGELFF.

The V gene is TRBV9, the J gene TRBJ1-1, with D tentatively TRBD1 (5 bases). CDR1 is SGDLS, CDR2 YYNGEE, per germline. V gave up 4 bases and J gave up 5 bases, with 18 bases separating them. This CDR3 is 15 amino acids long. This CDR3 is CASSLASGTYTEAFF. The CDR3 DNA sequence: TGTGCCAGCAGCCTCGCCTCCGGGACGTATACTGAAGCTTTCTTT.

The chain is built from TRBV30 and TRBJ2-1; D not certain. The V and J ends lost 1 base and 0 bases respectively, with 13 bases between them. CDR1 is GTSNPN, CDR2 SVGIG, per germline (reference sequence). The CDR3 is 16 residues long. CDR3 amino acids: CAWSGYTDTSYNEQFF. The CDR3 nucleotides are TGTGCCTGGAGTGGGTACACGGATACCTCCTACAATGAGCAGTTCTTC.

The genes are TRBV6-2 or TRBV6-3 and TRBJ2-5; 10 bases align to TRBD1. The CDR3 spans 14 residues. Germline assignment: CDR1 MNHEY and CDR2 SVGEGT. With V trimmed by 6 bases and J by 6 bases, 7 bases remained unmatched. The CDR3 here is CASSLRDRGKTQYF. For the CDR3, the DNA is TGTGCCAGCAGCCTCCGGGACAGGGGAAAGACCCAGTACTTC.

The V and J genes are TRBV19 and TRBJ2-1, with D unclear. The CDR3 contains 13 residues. Trimming took off 3 bases at V and 6 bases at J, with 9 bases between the two ends. Per germline, CDR1 LNHDA and CDR2 SQIVND (reference sequence). The CDR3 DNA is TGTGCCAGTAGTATTAGTGTGGGCAATGAGCAGTTCTTC. It is translated as CASSISVGNEQFF.

This chain links TRBV6-5 with TRBJ1-1, with TRBD1 matching over 9 bases. J lost 4 bases, V lost 9 bases, and 6 bases had no gene match. The CDR3 is 13 amino acids. Germline V gene data show CDR1 as MNHEY and CDR2 as SVGAGI. CDR3 residues: CASLDRGGTEAFF. The CDR3 DNA reads TGTGCCAGTTTGGACAGGGGAGGCACTGAAGCTTTCTTT.

The chain employs TRBV2 and TRBJ1-2; the D is unclear. Trimming shortened V by 7 bases and J by 4 bases, and 31 bases separated the two germline ends. This CDR3 region has 19 residues. The germline CDR1 and CDR2 sequences are SNHLY and FYNNEI. CDR3 residues: CASTPFDFYFIRLIYGYTF. CDR3 DNA sequence: TGTGCCAGCACGCCCTTTGACTTTTATTTTATAAGGCTTATCTATGGCTACACCTTC.

The V gene is TRBV7-3, the J gene TRBJ2-1; 8 bases align to TRBD2. The CDR3 consists of 14 residues. V shed 3 bases, J shed 8 bases, and the junction held 6 bases outside the gene matches. Germline assignment: CDR1 SGHTA and CDR2 FQGTGA. Written as DNA, the CDR3 is TGTGCCAGCAGCTTCGCGGGAGGAGAAGATGAGCAGTTCTTC. This gives the protein CASSFAGGEDEQFF.

The rearrangement uses TRBV7-2 and TRBJ1-2; possible D gene TRBD1, 6 bases. CDR1 and CDR2 (germline): SGHTA, FQGNSA. This CDR3 spans 15 amino acids. Trimming cost V 0 bases and J 8 bases, with 16 bases left between them. CDR3 region: CASSLAPGHQGGYTF. CDR3 in DNA: TGTGCCAGCAGCTTAGCTCCGGGACACCAGGGCGGCTACACCTTC.

J is TRBJ2-7 and V is TRBV28, with TRBD2 matching over 11 bases. CDR1 and CDR2 from the germline V gene are MDHEN and SYDVKM. V lost 6 bases, J lost 6 bases, and 7 bases stayed unmatched. This CDR3 has 14 amino acids. The CDR3 protein is CASRSTSGSVEQYF. CDR3 coding DNA: TGTGCCAGCAGAAGTACTAGCGGGAGTGTCGAGCAGTACTTC.

This rearrangement joins TRBV15 to TRBJ2-2, with D maybe TRBD1 (5 bases). CDR1 and CDR2 (germline): LNHNV, YYDKDF (reference sequence). The CDR3 spans 12 residues. Trimming removed 5 bases from V and 6 bases from J, with 7 bases in between. The CDR3 reads CATSQGSGELFF. CDR3 coding DNA: TGTGCCACCAGCCAGGGTTCCGGGGAGCTGTTTTTT.

This chain joins TRBV29-1 and TRBJ2-5, with 8 bases aligning to TRBD1. The CDR3 contains 14 residues. The germline V gene has CDR1 SQVTM and CDR2 ANQGSEA. The V segment lost 3 bases and the J segment 3 bases; nucleotides outside the gene matches: 6. CDR3 DNA: TGCAGCGTTGAGTCGGCAGGGGGCGAAGAGACCCAGTACTTC. Protein: CSVESAGGEETQYF. The variable domain in full, completed from reference TRBV29-1 and TRBJ2-5, reads SAVISQKPSRDICQRGTSLTIQCQVDSQVTMMFWYRQQPGQSLTLIATANQGSEATYESGFVIDKFPISRPNLTFSTLTVSNMSPEDSSIYLCSVESAGGEETQYFGPGTRLLVL.